This TCR beta chain was captured in a study of regulatory T cells in long-lasting Graves disease. Germline V gives CDR1 MNHNS, CDR2 SASEGT. The V end was cut by 7 bases, the J end by 0 bases, with 9 bases between. The CDR3 contains 13 residues. Investigators prepared the TCR beta libraries by applying iRepertoire HTBI primers and Arm-PCR of CDR3 regions. TCRdb re-derived calls from the multiplex PCR reads in MiXCR, one entry per CDR3 protein. This sample has 530,000 or so distinct CDR3 sequences, with less than 15% found just once. This sample's time point: newly diagnosed GD, antithyroid drugs for less than 3 months. PBMC RNA was the source of the TCR library. In Xi'an, China, an endocrinology department was the source of patients. This clonotype was counted at least ten times. These data are also associated with another study on T cells in Graves' hyperthyroidism and ophthalmopathy. In that study: An initial round of RT-PCR targeting the TCR CDR3 relied on the HTBI primer set.

This clonotype originated in a man under 40 with Graves disease. Sequencing was performed on peripheral blood mononuclear cells (PBMCs), taken at new diagnosis, from a patient treated with antithyroid drugs. V and J are TRBV6-1 and TRBJ2-5; no firm D call. Here the CDR3 DNA reads TGTGCCAGCACCCAGCTGTACCAAGAGACCCAGTACTTC. Translated: CASTQLYQETQYF.